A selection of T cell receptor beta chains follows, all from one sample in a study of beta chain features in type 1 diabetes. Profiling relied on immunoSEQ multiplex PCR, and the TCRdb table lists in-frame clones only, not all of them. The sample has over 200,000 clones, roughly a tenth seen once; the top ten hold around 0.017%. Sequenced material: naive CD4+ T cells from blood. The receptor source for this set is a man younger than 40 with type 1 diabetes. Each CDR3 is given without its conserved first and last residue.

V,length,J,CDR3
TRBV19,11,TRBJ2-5,ASRRQGGETQY
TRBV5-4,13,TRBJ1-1,ASSLGGGEGTEAF
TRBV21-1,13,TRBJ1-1,ASSKVQGWYTEAF
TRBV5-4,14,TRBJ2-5,ASSLVASGPQETQY
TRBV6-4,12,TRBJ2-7,ASSVDGAGGEQY
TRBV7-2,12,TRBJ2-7,ASSINRVTYEQY
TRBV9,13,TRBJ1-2,ASSVGHGTNYGYT
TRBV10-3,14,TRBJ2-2,AIRTGLAGNTGELF
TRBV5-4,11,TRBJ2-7,ASSSPAIVREY
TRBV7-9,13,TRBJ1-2,ASSLGAAEADGYT
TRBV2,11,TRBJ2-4,ASSEGERIIQY
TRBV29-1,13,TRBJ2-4,SVEHGDVTKNIQY
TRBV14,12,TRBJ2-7,ASSQDYGSFEQY
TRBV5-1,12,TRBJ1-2,ASSSTGGEDGYT
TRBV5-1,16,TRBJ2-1,ASSLWGQTPSSYNEQF
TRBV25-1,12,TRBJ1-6,ASSEPQGPSPLH